This entry lists 8 T cell receptor beta chains sequenced from one sample in a study of immune characterization of retroperitoneal liposarcoma. From the PCR reads, TCRdb called clonotypes with MiXCR, one entry per CDR3 protein. The table lists around 20,000 distinct CDR3 sequences, more than 30% of them singletons. Sequenced input: blood. The receptors derive from a male donor with retroperitoneal liposarcoma.

This sequence joins TRBV7-2 and TRBJ2-1; D is perhaps TRBD2 (6 bases). Germline V gives CDR1 SGHTA, CDR2 FQGNSA. The V and J ends lost 2 bases and 2 bases respectively, with 10 bases between them. This CDR3 comprises 15 residues. CDR3 amino acids: CASSLNPSAYNEQFF. The CDR3 DNA follows: TGTGCCAGCAGCTTAAATCCTAGCGCCTACAATGAGCAGTTCTTC.

The chain combines TRBV7-2 with TRBJ2-1; perhaps TRBD2 as D (5 bases). The tail of the sequence fits TRBJ2-5 better, so the J call may be wrong. The V gene's germline CDR1 is SGHTA and CDR2 FQGNSA. This CDR3 is built from 15 residues. CDR3 in DNA: TGTGCCAGCAGCTCGGGGAGTAACTCCTATGGGACCCAGTACTTC. Encoded protein: CASSSGSNSYGTQYF.

The rearrangement uses TRBV27 and TRBJ1-2, with 11 bases that match TRBD1. The CDR3 extends over 15 amino acids. Germline V lookup: CDR1 MNHEY, CDR2 SMNVEV (reference sequence). J lost 4 bases, V lost 7 bases, and 8 bases had no gene match. CDR3 bases: TGTGCCAGCACCTCTGGGACAGGGGGTATCTATGGCTACACCTTC. Residues: CASTSGTGGIYGYTF.

This clonotype was detected many times. The rearrangement joins TRBV6-1 to TRBJ2-3; 7 nucleotides agree with TRBD2. The CDR3 is 16 residues long. V was pared by 1 base and J by 3 bases, with 7 bases of the junction left unmatched. Looked up from germline, CDR1 is MNHNS and CDR2 is SASEGT. CDR3 sequence (DNA): TGTGCCAGCAGTGAAGGTTGGGCGGGAGTGACAGATACGCAGTATTTT. This sequence encodes CASSEGWAGVTDTQYF.

The table lists this clonotype with a few counts. The V gene is TRBV25-1, the J gene TRBJ2-4, with TRBD2 matching over 11 bases. The J call is in doubt because the DNA end fits TRBJ2-5 better. Per the germline V gene, CDR1 is MGHDK and CDR2 is SYGVNS. This CDR3 region has 16 residues. The CDR3 region is CASISPQTSGTQTQYF. In DNA, the CDR3 is TGTGCCAGCATTTCACCCCAGACTAGCGGGACGCAGACCCAGTACTTC.

V gene TRBV6-2 or TRBV6-3 combines with J gene TRBJ2-7; TRBD2 aligns across 13 bases. The junction had 1 base not matched to a gene; V was cut back by 4 bases and J by 1 base. The CDR3 spans 15 residues. Germline CDR1 reads MNHEY; CDR2 reads SVGEGT. The DNA for the CDR3 is TGTGCCAGCAGTTGGACTAGCGGGAGTTCCTACGAGCAGTACTTC. Translation gives CASSWTSGSSYEQYF.

This clonotype was observed a few times. This chain uses TRBV6-1 with TRBJ1-2; no clear D. Germline assignment: CDR1 MNHNS and CDR2 SASEGT. V gave up 8 bases and J gave up 7 bases, with 17 bases separating them. This CDR3 has 13 amino acids. The CDR3 is CASVQRAFSGYTF. The CDR3 nucleotides are TGTGCCAGCGTACAGAGGGCATTCAGTGGCTACACCTTC.

This clonotype was detected only a few times. This sequence joins TRBV6-1 and TRBJ1-5, with a possible D match to TRBD1 (5 bases). Trimming cost V 2 bases and J 5 bases, with 16 bases left between them. Germline V gene sequence: CDR1 MNHNS, CDR2 SASEGT. The CDR3 is 16 amino acids. In DNA form, the CDR3 reads TGTGCCAGCAGTGAATCTGTCAGGGCTATGGATCAGCCCCAGCATTTT. It is translated as CASSESVRAMDQPQHF.